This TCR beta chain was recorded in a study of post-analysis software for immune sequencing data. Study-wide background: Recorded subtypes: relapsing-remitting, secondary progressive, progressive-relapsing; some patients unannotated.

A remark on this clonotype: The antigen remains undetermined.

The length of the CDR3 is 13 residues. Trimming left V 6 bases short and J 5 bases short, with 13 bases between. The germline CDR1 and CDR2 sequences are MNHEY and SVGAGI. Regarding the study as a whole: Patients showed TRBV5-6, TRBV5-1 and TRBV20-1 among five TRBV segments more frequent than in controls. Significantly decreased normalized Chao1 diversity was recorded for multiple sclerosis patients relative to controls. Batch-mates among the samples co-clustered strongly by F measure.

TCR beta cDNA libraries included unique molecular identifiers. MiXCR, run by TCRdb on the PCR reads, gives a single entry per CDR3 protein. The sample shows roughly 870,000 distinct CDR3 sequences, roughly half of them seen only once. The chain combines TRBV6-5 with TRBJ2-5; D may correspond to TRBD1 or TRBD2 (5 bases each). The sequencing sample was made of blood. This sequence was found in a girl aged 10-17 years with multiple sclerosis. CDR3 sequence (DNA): TGTGCCAGCAGAGAGCCGGGGCGGGAGACCCAGTACTTC. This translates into CASREPGRETQYF.